This T cell receptor (beta chain) was recorded in a study of T cell repertoires in cytomegalovirus infection. Of note for this clonotype: What it binds is unknown.

Each CDR3 protein gets one entry after TCRdb re-called the reads with MiXCR. The sample carries approximately 770,000 distinct CDR3 sequences, almost 30% recorded once. The CDR3 is 16 amino acids. Germline CDR1 SNHLY, CDR2 FYNNEI. Losses at the gene ends were 5 bases for V and 4 bases for J; bases not matched to a gene: 8. The receptor's source is a human donor in good health (CMV status not recorded). Some clones in this sample may be carry-over from other donors' samples. The chain is built from TRBV2 and TRBJ2-2; 9 bases line up with TRBD1. Sequences were derived from cultured CD8+ T cells from PBMCs, sampled from culture after CMV antigen stimulation. The DNA for the CDR3 is TGTGCCAGCAGTCCTTCCCGGGACAGGGTCACCGGGGAGCTGTTTTTT. Translating gives CASSPSRDRVTGELFF.